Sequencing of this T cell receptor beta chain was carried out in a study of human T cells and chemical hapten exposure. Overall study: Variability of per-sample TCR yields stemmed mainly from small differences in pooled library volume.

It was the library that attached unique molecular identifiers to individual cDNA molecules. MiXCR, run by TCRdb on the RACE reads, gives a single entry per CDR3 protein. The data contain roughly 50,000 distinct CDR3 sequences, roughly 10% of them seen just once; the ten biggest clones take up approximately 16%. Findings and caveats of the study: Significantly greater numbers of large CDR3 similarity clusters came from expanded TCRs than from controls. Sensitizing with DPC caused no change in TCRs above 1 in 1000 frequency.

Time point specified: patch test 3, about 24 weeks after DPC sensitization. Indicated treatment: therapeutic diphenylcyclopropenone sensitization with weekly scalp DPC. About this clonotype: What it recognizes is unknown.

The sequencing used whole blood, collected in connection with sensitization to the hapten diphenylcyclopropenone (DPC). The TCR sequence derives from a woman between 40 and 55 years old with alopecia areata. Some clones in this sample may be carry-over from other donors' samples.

CDR3 in DNA: TGTGCCAGCAGCATTGGGACGGGGACGAACACCGGGGAGCTGTTTTTT. As protein: CASSIGTGTNTGELFF. The chain uses TRBV7-2 and TRBJ2-2, with D perhaps TRBD1 or TRBD2 (5 bases each). V was clipped by 5 bases and J by 0 bases, with 13 bases between them. Germline-derived CDR1 and CDR2 are SGHTA and FQGNSA. The CDR3 covers 16 residues.